These 3 T cell receptor beta chains originate from one sample sequenced in a study of technical replicates of blood from a few donors (dated by TCRdb to about 2017). Library creation used the immunoSEQ multiplex PCR assay. TCRdb provides this immuneACCESS table in a form limited to in-frame rearrangements. Some clones are lacking; in checked studies, under half of them reflect an unresolved V gene, and why the rest are absent is not known. The sample records about 75,000 clones, about 97% of which are singletons. More than 0.15% of the sample lies in the top ten. The sample comprised T cells isolated from PBMCs. The receptors were sampled from a human donor in good health.

This chain connects TRBV7-8 to TRBJ1-4; possible D gene TRBD1, 6 bases. CDR1 and CDR2 (germline): SGHVS, FQNEAQ. V lost 1 base, J lost 7 bases, and 10 bases lay in between. The CDR3 length is 14 residues. The CDR3 region has the DNA TGTGCCAGCAGCTTAGGTCAGGGGCGTGAAAAACTGTTTTTT. It encodes CASSLGQGREKLFF.

This clone was seen only a few times. It is likely a read error, because the conserved phenylalanine at the end of the CDR3 is missing. The DNA is omitted, as the CDR3 cannot be located on it reliably, and the CDR3 follows TCRdb's listing. The J gene is TRBJ1-5, the V gene TRBV27; no check of the table's D call, TRBD1, against the DNA was made. The CDR3 adds up to 15 amino acids, both ends counted. The germline gives CDR1 MNHEY, CDR2 SMNVEV (reference sequence). This chain's CDR3 is CASSLSIPGQGAYGR.

This clone was observed once. The V gene is TRBV2, the J gene TRBJ2-7, with 9 bases aligning to TRBD1. Looked up from germline, CDR1 is SNHLY and CDR2 is FYNNEI. V lost 5 bases and J lost 0; bases outside the gene matches: 17. The length of the CDR3 is 19 residues. The CDR3 is CASSQRPGQGGLLSYEQYF. The CDR3 DNA sequence: TGTGCCAGCAGTCAGAGACCGGGACAGGGAGGCCTTCTCTCCTACGAGCAGTACTTC. The full variable domain, with the rest looked up from reference TRBV2 and TRBJ2-7, is EPEVTQTPSHQVTQMGQEVILRCVPISNHLYFYWYRQILGQKVEFLVSFYNNEISEKSEIFDDQFSVERPDGSNFTLKIRSTKLEDSAMYFCASSQRPGQGGLLSYEQYFGPGTRLTVT.